This TCR beta chain emerged from a study of immune heterogeneity within non-small cell lung tumors. Multiplex PCR amplified the TCR beta CDR3 region. Its first round ran for nine to eleven cycles with 32 V and 13 J primers. From the multiplex PCR reads, TCRdb called clonotypes with MiXCR, one entry per CDR3 protein. The table has 21,000 or so distinct CDR3 sequences, about 29% seen once. Genomic DNA from bulk tumor acted as the template, and roughly 0.55 ug was loaded per sample. Several biopsies per primary tumor were taken during surgery, spaced as far apart as possible. Patients had untreated, newly diagnosed non-small cell lung cancer and underwent curative surgery. Every donor was a newly diagnosed non-small cell lung cancer patient having surgery with curative intent. CDR3 length: 13 residues. Germline trimming cut 5 bases from V and 8 bases from J; bases unmatched to any gene: 7. Looked up from germline, CDR1 is GTSNPN and CDR2 is SVGIG (reference sequence).

Findings and caveats of the study: For local T-cell clonality, the correlation with local tumor mutational burden was moderate but significant (R about 0.35). Individual patients largely had distinct high-frequency T-cell receptor beta clonotypes from one another.

This clonotype was picked up a small number of times. Its specificity is not known. This chain connects TRBV30 to TRBJ2-1, with 9 positions matching TRBD1. This receptor was obtained from a middle-aged man with non-small cell lung cancer. The sequencing sample was made of lung tumor tissue. CDR3 in DNA: TGTGCCTGGCGCGGGACAGGGATGTATGAGCAGTTCTTC. Translated, it gives CAWRGTGMYEQFF.